Below are 29 T cell receptor beta chains sequenced from a single sample in a study of PD-1 blockade in classical Hodgkin lymphoma. Assay used: immunoSEQ multiplex PCR; TCRdb lists only in-frame clones, some missing. The sample holds more than 90,000 clones, more than 80% seen once. All patients experienced relapse after autologous stem cell transplantation, and brentuximab vedotin exposure was variable. Sample: peripheral blood mononuclear cells (PBMCs), taken before the second cycle of nivolumab. The receptors were sampled from a human donor with classical Hodgkin lymphoma.

The chain carries TRBV5-1 and TRBJ2-2; tentatively, D is TRBD1 (5 bases). V dropped 3 bases and J dropped 0 bases, with 12 bases sitting between them. Germline values: CDR1 SGHRS, CDR2 YFSETQ. The CDR3 runs 16 residues. The CDR3 DNA sequence: TGCGCCAGCAGCTCGTACAGGAACCCGAACACCGGGGAGCTGTTTTTT. It yields the protein CASSSYRNPNTGELFF.

This sequence joins TRBV14 and TRBJ2-2; 9 nucleotides align to TRBD1. Trimming at V came to 4 bases and at J to 5 bases, leaving 8 bases not matched to a gene. There are 16 residues in the CDR3. The germline V gene has CDR1 SGHDN and CDR2 FVKESK. The CDR3 here is CASSPHRGRRTGELFF. The CDR3 DNA is TGTGCCAGCAGCCCCCACAGGGGGCGCCGGACCGGGGAGCTGTTTTTT. Variable domain in full (rest from reference TRBV14 and TRBJ2-2): EAGVTQFPSHSVIEKGQTVTLRCDPISGHDNLYWYRRVMGKEIKFLLHFVKESKQDESGMPNNRFLAERTGGTYSTLKVQPAELEDSGVYFCASSPHRGRRTGELFFGEGSRLTVL.

The rearrangement links TRBV19 to TRBJ1-2, with D possibly being TRBD1 (5 bases). This CDR3 is built from 13 residues. Germline V gene lookup returns CDR1 LNHDA and CDR2 SQIVND (reference sequence). Trimming took off 7 bases at V and 9 bases at J, with 18 bases between the two ends. CDR3 sequence: CASIYPGATRYTF. In nucleotides, the CDR3 is TGTGCCAGTATCTATCCTGGGGCAACGCGCTACACCTTC. Full variable domain (rest looked up from reference TRBV19 and TRBJ1-2): DGGITQSPKYLFRKEGQNVTLSCEQNLNHDAMYWYRQDPGQGLRLIYYSQIVNDFQKGDIAEGYSVSREKKESFPLTVTSAQKNPTAFYLCASIYPGATRYTFGSGTRLTVV.

The chain combines TRBV5-6 with TRBJ2-5; 9 bases align to TRBD1. The CDR3 covers 16 residues. V shed 4 bases, J shed 5 bases, and the junction held 12 bases outside the gene matches. CDR1 and CDR2 (germline): SGHDT, YYEEEE. The CDR3 loop reads CASSRRTGTGFETQYF. DNA of the CDR3: TGTGCCAGCAGCCGCAGAACCGGGACAGGGTTCGAGACCCAGTACTTC.

This clone was seen many times. The V gene is TRBV7-2, the J gene TRBJ2-1; 7 nucleotides line up with TRBD1. This CDR3 region has 17 residues. CDR1 SGHTA and CDR2 FQGNSA come from the germline V gene. Unmatched junction bases numbered 10, after V lost 1 base and J lost 4 bases. CDR3 bases: TGTGCCAGCAGCTTAGGGCCTTTAGGACAGGCGTACAATGAGCAGTTCTTC. This gives the protein CASSLGPLGQAYNEQFF.

This rearrangement joins TRBV6-1 to TRBJ2-3; a weak D match, TRBD1 (5 bases). Germline lookup yields CDR1 MNHNS and CDR2 SASEGT. Deletions cut 1 base from V and 1 base from J, with 9 bases between. The CDR3 totals 15 residues. For the CDR3, the DNA is TGTGCCAGCAGTGAAGTAACAGGACGCACAGATACGCAGTATTTT. Residues: CASSEVTGRTDTQYF.

The chain carries TRBV6-4 and TRBJ2-3; D perhaps matches TRBD2 (6 bases). The CDR3 covers 15 residues. The V and J ends lost 6 bases and 1 base respectively, with 14 bases between them. Germline lookup yields CDR1 MRHNA and CDR2 SNTAGT. The CDR3 coding sequence is TGTGCCAGCAGCACTGGTGGCGGGGGCACAGATACGCAGTATTTT. It yields the protein CASSTGGGGTDTQYF.

This chain links TRBV4-3 with TRBJ1-2; D ambiguous. Trimming removed 0 bases at V and 4 bases at J, with 12 bases between. There are 15 residues in the CDR3. Germline CDR1 LGHNA, CDR2 YSLEER. DNA of the CDR3: TGCGCCAGCAGCCAAGATAGGGAGTTCCTCTATGGCTACACCTTC. Translated: CASSQDREFLYGYTF.

This clone has just a few counts. V is TRBV7-2 and J is TRBJ2-7, with TRBD2 as a possible D gene (5 bases). The germline CDR1 and CDR2 sequences are SGHTA and FQGNSA. The CDR3 contains 12 residues. V was cut by 2 bases and J by 7 bases, with 9 bases left in between. The CDR3 region is CASSLTEREQYF. CDR3 bases: TGTGCCAGCAGCTTAACAGAGCGGGAGCAGTACTTC.

The chain carries TRBV19 and TRBJ1-1; weak D call: TRBD1 (6 bases). Germline V CDR1 and CDR2: LNHDA, SQIVND (reference sequence). V gave up 9 bases and J gave up 0 bases, with 20 bases separating them. The CDR3 spans 16 residues. The CDR3 nucleotides read TGTGCCAGCGACCGAGGGGGGCCCCAAATGAACACTGAAGCTTTCTTT. This codes for CASDRGGPQMNTEAFF.

The chain has TRBV19 and TRBJ2-7; 8 bases agree with TRBD2. Losses at the gene ends were 3 bases for V and 6 bases for J; bases not matched to a gene: 7. Germline lookup yields CDR1 LNHDA and CDR2 SQIVND (reference sequence). This CDR3 has 14 amino acids. The CDR3 spells CASSIRAGEVEQYF. The CDR3 coding sequence is TGTGCCAGTAGTATTAGAGCGGGAGAGGTCGAGCAGTACTTC.

The chain carries TRBV9 and TRBJ2-1; 9 bases are a match to TRBD2. The junction had 5 bases not matched to a gene; V was cut back by 0 bases and J by 10 bases. CDR3 length: 14 amino acids. Germline V gene lookup returns CDR1 SGDLS and CDR2 YYNGEE. The CDR3 bases are TGTGCCAGCAGCGTAGCGACTAGCGGAGGGGAGCAGTTCTTC. Translated, it gives CASSVATSGGEQFF. The full variable domain, with the rest looked up from reference TRBV9 and TRBJ2-1, is DSGVTQTPKHLITATGQRVTLRCSPRSGDLSVYWYQQSLDQGLQFLIQYYNGEERAKGNILERFSAQQFPDLHSELNLSSLELGDSALYFCASSVATSGGEQFFGPGTRLTVL.

This sequence joins TRBV29-1 and TRBJ2-3; TRBD1 agrees at 10 bases. The CDR3 has 15 residues. Germline V gives CDR1 SQVTM, CDR2 ANQGSEA. Unmatched junction bases numbered 7, after V lost 2 bases and J lost 5 bases. The CDR3 region has the DNA TGCAGCGTTGAAACCGGGACAGGGGACATAGATACGCAGTATTTT. Encoded protein: CSVETGTGDIDTQYF.

The table lists this clone with a few counts. V and J are TRBV28 and TRBJ1-1, with unresolved D. CDR1 is MDHEN and CDR2 is SYDVKM in the germline V gene. The V end lost 4 bases, the J end lost 3 bases, and 15 bases lay between the germline ends. The CDR3 is 15 residues long. CDR3 in amino acids: CASSSPGWDDTEAFF. CDR3 DNA sequence: TGTGCCAGCAGTTCCCCCGGGTGGGATGACACTGAAGCTTTCTTT. Complete variable domain (other parts from reference TRBV28 and TRBJ1-1): DVKVTQSSRYLVKRTGEKVFLECVQDMDHENMFWYRQDPGLGLRLIYFSYDVKMKEKGDIPEGYSVSREKKERFSLILESASTNQTSMYLCASSSPGWDDTEAFFGQGTRLTVV.

The CDR3 is CASSENHNWAGHYEQYF. The DNA of the CDR3 is TGTGCCAGCAGTGAAAATCATAACTGGGCAGGGCACTACGAGCAGTACTTC. This sequence joins TRBV6-1 and TRBJ2-7, with D possibly TRBD1 on 5 matching bases. Per germline, CDR1 MNHNS and CDR2 SASEGT. Trimming removed 2 bases from V and 3 bases from J, with 20 bases in between. The CDR3 is 17 residues long.

The V and J genes are TRBV7-9 and TRBJ1-1; TRBD1 matches 11 bases. The CDR3 spans 15 residues. Germline trimming cut 5 bases from V and 5 bases from J; bases unmatched to any gene: 7. CDR1 SEHNR and CDR2 FQNEAQ come from the germline V gene (reference sequence). CDR3 in amino acids: CASSPWDRGETEAFF. The CDR3 bases are TGTGCCAGCAGCCCATGGGACAGGGGGGAAACTGAAGCTTTCTTT. The variable domain in full, completed from reference TRBV7-9 and TRBJ1-1, reads DTGVSQNPRHKITKRGQNVTFRCDPISEHNRLYWYRQTLGQGPEFLTYFQNEAQLEKSRLLSDRFSAERPKGSFSTLEIQRTEQGDSAMYLCASSPWDRGETEAFFGQGTRLTVV.

The chain uses TRBV4-2 and TRBJ2-1; TRBD2 aligns across 11 bases. The germline V gene has CDR1 LGHNA and CDR2 YNFKEQ. V lost 0 bases and J lost 14; bases outside the gene matches: 9. The CDR3 loop spans 15 amino acids. The CDR3 protein is CASSQDSGRASIEFF. CDR3 bases: TGTGCCAGCAGCCAAGATAGCGGGAGGGCCTCGATAGAGTTCTTC.

The CDR3 nucleotides read TGTGCCTCGGGGGCTAGCGTTACCTACGAGCAGTACTTC. It specifies CASGASVTYEQYF. The rearrangement uses TRBV10-3 and TRBJ2-7; D may correspond to TRBD1 or TRBD2 (6 bases each). The CDR3 extends over 13 amino acids. V was cut by 11 bases and J by 2 bases, with 16 bases left in between. Germline CDR1 ENHRY, CDR2 SYGVKD.

This rearrangement joins TRBV5-1 to TRBJ2-5; D perhaps matches TRBD2 (6 bases). This CDR3 is 15 amino acids long. Germline CDR1 and CDR2: SGHRS and YFSETQ. Trimming removed 4 bases from V and 0 bases from J, with 13 bases in between. The CDR3 bases are TGCGCCAGCAGCAGAATGGGACTCGACCAAGAGACCCAGTACTTC. As protein: CASSRMGLDQETQYF. Complete variable domain (other parts from reference TRBV5-1 and TRBJ2-5): KAGVTQTPRYLIKTRGQQVTLSCSPISGHRSVSWYQQTPGQGLQFLFEYFSETQRNKGNFPGRFSGRQFSNSRSEMNVSTLELGDSALYLCASSRMGLDQETQYFGPGTRLLVL.

This clone was found once. This sequence joins TRBV7-9 and TRBJ2-1; 10 bases map to TRBD2. J was trimmed by 3 bases and V by 1 base; bases with no gene match: 6. The CDR3 length is 17 residues. The germline CDR1 and CDR2 sequences are SEHNR and FQNEAQ (reference sequence). CDR3 nucleotide sequence: TGTGCCAGCAGCTTAGTTCCAGGGACTAGCGACTACAATGAGCAGTTCTTC. The encoded protein is CASSLVPGTSDYNEQFF.

The J gene is TRBJ2-7, the V gene TRBV5-6; 8 bases line up with TRBD2. J was trimmed by 2 bases and V by 2 bases; bases with no gene match: 3. CDR1 and CDR2 from the germline V gene are SGHDT and YYEEEE. The CDR3 loop spans 14 amino acids. The DNA for the CDR3 is TGTGCCAGCAGCTTTCCGGGACTAGCCTACGAGCAGTACTTC. This sequence encodes CASSFPGLAYEQYF. Full variable domain (missing parts from reference TRBV5-6 and TRBJ2-7): DAGVTQSPTHLIKTRGQQVTLRCSPKSGHDTVSWYQQALGQGPQFIFQYYEEEERQRGNFPDRFSGHQFPNYSSELNVNALLLGDSALYLCASSFPGLAYEQYFGPGTRLTVT.

The chain is built from TRBV7-9 and TRBJ2-7; tentative D call: TRBD1 (6 bases). Trimming cost V 2 bases and J 2 bases, with 10 bases left between them. The CDR3 consists of 14 residues. CDR1 is SEHNR and CDR2 is FQNEAQ in the germline V gene (reference sequence). CDR3 in amino acids: CASSLSGQTYEQYF. The CDR3 DNA sequence: TGTGCCAGCAGCTTATCCGGACAGACCTACGAGCAGTACTTC.

J is TRBJ2-2 and V is TRBV2, with 10 bases identical to TRBD1. CDR1 SNHLY and CDR2 FYNNEI come from the germline V gene. The V segment lost 9 bases and the J segment 2 bases; nucleotides outside the gene matches: 3. The CDR3 has 14 residues. The CDR3 protein is CASRQGANTGELFF. In nucleotides, the CDR3 is TGTGCCAGTCGACAGGGGGCTAACACCGGGGAGCTGTTTTTT.

As to this clone: A read error may produce the germline difference seen at one junction end. The chain has TRBV29-1 and TRBJ2-7; D is unclear. CDR3 length: 14 amino acids. Germline V lookup: CDR1 SQVTM, CDR2 ANQGSEA. The CDR3 nucleotides read TGCAGCGTCGAAGGGCCCGTACCTCCCTACGAGCAGTACTTC. This sequence encodes CSVEGPVPPYEQYF.

The V call is TRBV10-1, the J call TRBJ1-5; a weak D match, TRBD1 (5 bases). This CDR3 comprises 15 residues. V gave up 6 bases and J gave up 0 bases, with 12 bases separating them. The germline CDR1 and CDR2 sequences are WNHNN and SYGVQD (reference sequence). The CDR3 loop is CASRTVQDSNQPQHF. CDR3 coding DNA: TGCGCCAGCAGGACCGTACAGGATAGCAATCAGCCCCAGCATTTT.

The rearrangement joins TRBV7-2 to TRBJ2-5; 8 nucleotides line up with TRBD2. CDR1 and CDR2 (germline): SGHTA, FQGNSA. This CDR3 has 15 residues. J lost 5 bases, V lost 2 bases, and 7 bases had no gene match. CDR3 sequence reads: CASSLTSGPYETQYF. The CDR3 DNA sequence: TGTGCCAGCAGCTTAACTAGCGGCCCCTATGAGACCCAGTACTTC. The whole variable domain, remainder taken from reference TRBV7-2 and TRBJ2-5, is GAGVSQSPSNKVTEKGKDVELRCDPISGHTALYWYRQSLGQGLEFLIYFQGNSAPDKSGLPSDRFSAERTGGSVSTLTIQRTQQEDSAVYLCASSLTSGPYETQYFGPGTRLLVL.

As to this clone: The same CDR3 arises from other DNA sequences in this sample as well. V gene TRBV5-6 combines with J gene TRBJ2-3, with D unresolved. CDR1 is SGHDT, CDR2 YYEEEE, per germline. The CDR3 runs 11 residues. Between the trimmed V and J ends, which lost 2 bases and 5 bases, there was a span of 3 bases. The CDR3: CASSLEDTQYF. The CDR3 DNA is TGTGCCAGCAGCTTAGAAGATACGCAGTATTTT.

The chain uses TRBV7-8 and TRBJ2-2; 9 bases are shared with TRBD1. Per the germline V gene, CDR1 is SGHVS and CDR2 is FQNEAQ. The J segment lost 4 bases and the V segment lost 1 base, leaving 7 bases of the junction unmatched. The CDR3 totals 17 residues. This chain's CDR3 is CASSLGTGGYGTGELFF. CDR3 sequence (DNA): TGTGCCAGCAGCTTAGGCACAGGGGGCTATGGCACCGGGGAGCTGTTTTTT.

The V gene is TRBV5-4, the J gene TRBJ2-7; TRBD2 agrees at 7 bases. The CDR3 sequence is 16 residues long. V trimming: 2 bases; J trimming: 0 bases; junction bases outside the gene matches: 8. The germline CDR1 and CDR2 sequences are SGHNT and YYREEE (reference sequence). The CDR3 is CASSFLSGTPSYEQYF. Written as DNA, the CDR3 is TGTGCCAGCAGCTTCCTAAGCGGGACGCCCTCCTACGAGCAGTACTTC.